The rows below give T cell receptor beta chains drawn from one sample of a study of human T cells and chemical hapten exposure. TCRdb passed the RACE reads through MiXCR, listing each CDR3 protein once. Here the sample spans 70,000 or so distinct CDR3 sequences, around 10% being singletons. Specimen: whole blood, collected in connection with sensitization to the hapten diphenylcyclopropenone (DPC). All receptors derive from a woman aged 50 to 60 with alopecia areata. Some clones in this sample may be carry-over from other donors' samples. Both conserved end residues are part of each CDR3. The D gene is left open where the match is weak. Where a row states a size, it is once, few, many or the class of an expanded clone; other rows omit it.

>-|-|TRBJ2-1|TRBV10-2
TGCGCCAGCATGACGGGACGGAATGAGCAGTTCTTC
CASMTGRNEQFF
>-|-|TRBJ1-5|TRBV6-2/TRBV6-3
TGTGCCAGCAGTCACCGTGGGACTAGCAATCAGCCCCAGCATTTT
CASSHRGTSNQPQHF
>TRBD2|many|TRBJ2-3|TRBV12-3/TRBV12-4
TGTGCCAGCAGTCCGGGGGGGCCCCGCACAGATACGCAGTATTTT
CASSPGGPRTDTQYF
>-|many|TRBJ2-6|TRBV11-3
TGTGCCAGCAGCATGGGGGCCAACTCTGGGGCCAACGTCCTGACTTTC
CASSMGANSGANVLTF
>-|few|TRBJ2-1|TRBV12-3/TRBV12-4
TGTGCCAGCAGTGGGCAGCTCTACAATGAGCAGTTCTTC
CASSGQLYNEQFF
>TRBD2|many|TRBJ2-5|TRBV12-3/TRBV12-4
TGTGCCAGCAGTTTCCGTGTCGGGGTCCGGCGACTAGCTGTATCAGAGACCCAGTACTTC
CASSFRVGVRRLAVSETQYF
>-|many|TRBJ1-1|TRBV2
TGTGCCAGCAAAGGACAGATGAACACTGAAGCTTTCTTT
CASKGQMNTEAFF
>-|few|TRBJ1-2|TRBV29-1
TGCAGCGCTCAAGGCGACAATCTTAACTATGGCTACACCTTC
CSAQGDNLNYGYTF
>TRBD1|-|TRBJ2-1|TRBV11-2
TGTGCCAGCAGCTTACAGGGGGCCTCCTACAATGAGCAGTTCTTC
CASSLQGASYNEQFF
>-|few|TRBJ1-5|TRBV6-6
TGTGCCAGCATGACGGGGGGAAACAGTCTCAATCAGCCCCAGCATTTT
CASMTGGNSLNQPQHF
>-|many|TRBJ2-7|TRBV21-1
TGTGCCAGCAGCCCCCATTTTCAGGGCCCCTACGAGCAGTACTTC
CASSPHFQGPYEQYF
>-|many|TRBJ2-3|TRBV9
TGTGCCAGCAGCCCTGCGGCAAAGAGCGGCCCTTTACGCACAGATACGCAGTATTTT
CASSPAAKSGPLRTDTQYF
>-|few|TRBJ2-1|TRBV23-1
TGCGCCAGCAGTCCCCCAGAAGCCTACAATGAGCAGTTCTTC
CASSPPEAYNEQFF
>TRBD1|-|TRBJ1-6|TRBV20-1
TGCAGTGCTGAGACCGACAGGGACGGATCACCCCTCCACTTT
CSAETDRDGSPLHF
>-|many|TRBJ1-4|TRBV28
TGTGCCAGCAGTTTAGGGGACCCCCGGACTTTGTCAAAACTGTTTTTT
CASSLGDPRTLSKLFF
>TRBD2|many|TRBJ2-7|TRBV23-1
TGCGCCATCGGTACTAGCGGGACCTACGAGCAGTACTTC
CAIGTSGTYEQYF
>-|-|TRBJ2-7|TRBV4-1
TGCGCCAGCAGCCAAGATCGCGGGACCTACGAGCAGTACTTC
CASSQDRGTYEQYF
>-|-|TRBJ1-2|TRBV20-1
TGCAGTGCTAGAGAAGGGGAGACGTATGGCTACACCTTC
CSAREGETYGYTF
>TRBD1|many|TRBJ1-5|TRBV7-2
TGTGCCAGCAGCAACAACAGGGGACAGCCCCAGCATTTT
CASSNNRGQPQHF
>-|-|TRBJ1-2|TRBV28
TGTGCCAGCCATCCGGGCCGGGGGGGTGACTATGGCTACACCTTC
CASHPGRGGDYGYTF
>-|-|TRBJ1-2|TRBV20-1
TGCAGTGCCCCAGAGAGGTCAGCAGGGCCCAACTATGGCTACACCTTC
CSAPERSAGPNYGYTF
>TRBD1|-|TRBJ2-7|TRBV5-5
TGTGCCAGCAGCTGGAACAGGGGGTCCTACGAGCAGTACTTC
CASSWNRGSYEQYF
>TRBD1|-|TRBJ2-5|TRBV7-6
TGTGCCAGCAGCGATACTAGGACCAGGGGGCAAGAGACCCAGTACTTC
CASSDTRTRGQETQYF
>TRBD2|few|TRBJ2-1|TRBV10-3
TGTGCCATCAGTGAGCTGGTGACTAGCGGGAGTGAGCAGTTCTTC
CAISELVTSGSEQFF
>TRBD1|many|TRBJ1-5|TRBV24-1
TGTGCCACCAGTGATTCTCGACAGGGTGAGCAGCCCCAGCATTTT
CATSDSRQGEQPQHF
>-|-|TRBJ1-6|TRBV7-9
TGTGCCAGCAGCCGCACAGATTATAATTCACCCCTCCACTTT
CASSRTDYNSPLHF